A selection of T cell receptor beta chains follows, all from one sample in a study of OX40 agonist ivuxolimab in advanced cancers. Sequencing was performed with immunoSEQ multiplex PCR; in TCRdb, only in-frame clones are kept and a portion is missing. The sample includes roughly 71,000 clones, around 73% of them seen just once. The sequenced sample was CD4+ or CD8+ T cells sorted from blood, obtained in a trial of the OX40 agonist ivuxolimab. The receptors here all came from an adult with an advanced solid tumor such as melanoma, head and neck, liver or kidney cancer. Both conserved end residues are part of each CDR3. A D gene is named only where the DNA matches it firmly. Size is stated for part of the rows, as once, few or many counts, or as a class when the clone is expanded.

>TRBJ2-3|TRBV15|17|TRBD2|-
TGTGCCACCAGCAGAGGGACTAGCGGGGTGGGCATGGATACGCAGTATTTT
CATSRGTSGVGMDTQYF
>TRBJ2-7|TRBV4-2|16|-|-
TGTGCCAGCAGCCAAGACTGGGCAATGCAGTCCTACGAGCAGTACTTC
CASSQDWAMQSYEQYF
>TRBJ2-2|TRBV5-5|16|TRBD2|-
TGTGCCAGCAGCTTGGATCTAGCGGGAGATGTCGGGGAGCTGTTTTTT
CASSLDLAGDVGELFF
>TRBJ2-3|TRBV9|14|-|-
TGTGCCAGCAGCGTAGGTGCGAGCACAGATACGCAGTATTTT
CASSVGASTDTQYF
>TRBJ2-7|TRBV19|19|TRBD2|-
TGTGCCTCCAGTGGGGACCCTCAATCGGGAGGGGAGGGAGACTACGAGCAGTACTTC
CASSGDPQSGGEGDYEQYF
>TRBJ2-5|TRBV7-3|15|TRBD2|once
TGTGCCAGCAGCCAGCTAGCGGGGAGGGGAGAGACCCAGTACTTC
CASSQLAGRGETQYF
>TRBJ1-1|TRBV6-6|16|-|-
TGTGCCAGCAGTTACTCAGGGAGTATAAGGGGGACTGAAGCTTTCTTT
CASSYSGSIRGTEAFF
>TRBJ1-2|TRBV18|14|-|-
TGTGCCAGCTCACCGCTTTCGATTAACTATGGCTACACCTTC
CASSPLSINYGYTF
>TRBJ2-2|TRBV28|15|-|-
TGTGCCATATCCAGCTTGGATAGGACGAACGGGGAGCTGTTTTTT
CAISSLDRTNGELFF
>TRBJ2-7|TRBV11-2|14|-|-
TGTGCCAGCAGCTTCGGGTCAGGGACGAACGAGCAGTACTTC
CASSFGSGTNEQYF
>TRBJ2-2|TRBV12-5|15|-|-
TGTGCTAGTGGAACCTCCTCGGGGAACACCGGGGAGCTGTTTTTT
CASGTSSGNTGELFF
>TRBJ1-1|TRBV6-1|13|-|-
TGTGCCAGCAGTCGGACAACCCCCTTCGATAGGCTCTTT
CASSRTTPFDRLF
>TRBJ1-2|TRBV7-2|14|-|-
TGTGCCAGCAGCGCCCAGACAGTCCTCTATGGCTACACCTTC
CASSAQTVLYGYTF
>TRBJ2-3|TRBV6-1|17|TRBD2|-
TGTGCCAGCAGTGCAACGGTCAACGGGGGGGCACAAGATACGCAGTATTTT
CASSATVNGGAQDTQYF
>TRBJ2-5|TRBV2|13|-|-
TGTGCCAGCAGTGAAGAGGTAGGAGAGACCCAGTACTTC
CASSEEVGETQYF
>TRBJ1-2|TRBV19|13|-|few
TGTGCCAGTAGTACTGGACAGCCTAATGGCTACACCTTC
CASSTGQPNGYTF
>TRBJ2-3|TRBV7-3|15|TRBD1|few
TGTGCCAGCAGCTTAGGGGGACAGGGTACAGATACGCAGTATTTT
CASSLGGQGTDTQYF
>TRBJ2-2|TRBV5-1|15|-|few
TGCGCCAGCAGCTTGGTGGACTCTACAACCGGGGAGCTGTTTTTT
CASSLVDSTTGELFF
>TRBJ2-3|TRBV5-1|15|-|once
TGCGCCAGCAGCTTGCCAGGGACTAGCACAGATACGCAGTATTTT
CASSLPGTSTDTQYF
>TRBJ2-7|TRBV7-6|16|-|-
TGTGCCAGCAGCTCCGACAGCCCCCTACACTCCTACGAGCAGTACTTC
CASSSDSPLHSYEQYF
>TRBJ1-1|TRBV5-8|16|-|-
TGTGCCAGCAGCTTGGGACAGACGGAAATGAACACTGAAGCTTTCTTT
CASSLGQTEMNTEAFF
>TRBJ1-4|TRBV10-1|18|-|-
TGCGCCAGCAGCCCCCGGGGGAGGATAAATCCAACTAATGAAAAACTGTTTTTT
CASSPRGRINPTNEKLFF
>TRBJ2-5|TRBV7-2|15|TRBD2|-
TGTGCCAGCAGCTTCAAAGCGGGGCCCCAAGAGACCCAGTACTTC
CASSFKAGPQETQYF
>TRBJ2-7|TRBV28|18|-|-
TGTGCCAGCAGTTTTATTCTCGACTATACAATAAGCTCCTACGAGCAGTACTTC
CASSFILDYTISSYEQYF
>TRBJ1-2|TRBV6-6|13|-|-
TGTGCCAGCAGTCCCTCCCAGGGGTATGGCTACACCTTC
CASSPSQGYGYTF
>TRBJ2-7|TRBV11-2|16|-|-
TGTGCCAGCAGCGCACAAACGGGACTCCCAGACTACGAGCAGTACTTC
CASSAQTGLPDYEQYF
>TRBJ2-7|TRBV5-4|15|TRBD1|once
TGTGCCAGCAGTCTGGGACAGGGTTCCTCCTACGAGCAGTACTTC
CASSLGQGSSYEQYF
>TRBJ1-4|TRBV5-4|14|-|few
TGTGCCAGCAGCTTGTCGGGTCCAGACGAAAAACTGTTTTTT
CASSLSGPDEKLFF
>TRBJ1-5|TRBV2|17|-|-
TGTGCCAGCAGGTCCCAACCCGGGCCAGGTAGCAATCAGCCCCAGCATTTT
CASRSQPGPGSNQPQHF
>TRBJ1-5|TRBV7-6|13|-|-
TGTGCCAGCAGCCCCTTCGAAGGACAGCCCCAGCATTTT
CASSPFEGQPQHF
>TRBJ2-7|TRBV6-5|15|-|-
TGTGCCAGCAGTTACTCGACTCTAGGTACCTACGAGCAGTACTTC
CASSYSTLGTYEQYF
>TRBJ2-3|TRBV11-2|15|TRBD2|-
TGTGCCAGCAGCCCGACTAGCGGGGGGGCAGATACGCAGTATTTT
CASSPTSGGADTQYF
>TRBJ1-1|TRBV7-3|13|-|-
TGTGCCAGCAGCCAGGACTGGGGGAGGGAAGCTTTCTTT
CASSQDWGREAFF
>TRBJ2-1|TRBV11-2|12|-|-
TGTGCCAGCAGCAGGGAAACGGATGAGCAGTTCTTC
CASSRETDEQFF
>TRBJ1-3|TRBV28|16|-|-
TGTGCCAGCAGTCCCCCTTTAGACAGCTCTGGAAACACCATATATTTT
CASSPPLDSSGNTIYF
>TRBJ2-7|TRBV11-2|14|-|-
TGTGCCAGCAGCTTAACACGGGGCGCCTACGAGCAGTACTTC
CASSLTRGAYEQYF